This T cell receptor beta chain was identified during a study of blood T cells in healthy people across ages. The CDR3 runs to 13 residues. The V end was cut by 4 bases, the J end by 6 bases, with 10 bases between. Using a J-beta primer mix together with a sample-barcoded 5' primer, a second PCR was run for roughly 6 to 12 cycles. The yield of each sample was at least 3 million CDR3-containing paired-end reads. TCRdb passed the 5' RACE reads through MiXCR, listing each CDR3 protein once. The repertoire holds about 780,000 distinct CDR3 sequences, with about 26% as singletons. A further study also used this sample, focusing on T cells of mothers and their children.

The sample consisted of blood. V is TRBV12-3 or TRBV12-4 and J is TRBJ1-5, with D unclear. The source is a boy aged 10-17 years in good health. The CDR3: CASSWVERQPQHF. The CDR3 bases are TGTGCCAGCAGTTGGGTAGAGCGTCAGCCCCAGCATTTT.